The source of this T cell receptor beta chain is a study of PD-1 blockade in classical Hodgkin lymphoma. V shed 2 bases, J shed 4 bases, and the junction held 3 bases outside the gene matches. CDR3 length: 14 amino acids. Germline V gene sequence: CDR1 SGHTS, CDR2 YDEGEE. Brentuximab vedotin exposure varied among the patients, all of whom had relapsed after autologous stem cell transplantation. TCRdb keeps only in-frame clones here, not all; method: immunoSEQ multiplex PCR. Seen here are about 14,000 clones, around 80% observed once, and the top ten hold approximately 4.1%. The rearrangement joins TRBV5-8 to TRBJ2-1, with 7 bases fitting TRBD2. Material: peripheral blood mononuclear cells (PBMCs), obtained at baseline. This receptor was identified in a human donor with classical Hodgkin lymphoma. The CDR3 DNA reads as TGTGCCAGCAGCTTTAGCGGGTCGTACAATGAGCAGTTCTTC. It codes for CASSFSGSYNEQFF.